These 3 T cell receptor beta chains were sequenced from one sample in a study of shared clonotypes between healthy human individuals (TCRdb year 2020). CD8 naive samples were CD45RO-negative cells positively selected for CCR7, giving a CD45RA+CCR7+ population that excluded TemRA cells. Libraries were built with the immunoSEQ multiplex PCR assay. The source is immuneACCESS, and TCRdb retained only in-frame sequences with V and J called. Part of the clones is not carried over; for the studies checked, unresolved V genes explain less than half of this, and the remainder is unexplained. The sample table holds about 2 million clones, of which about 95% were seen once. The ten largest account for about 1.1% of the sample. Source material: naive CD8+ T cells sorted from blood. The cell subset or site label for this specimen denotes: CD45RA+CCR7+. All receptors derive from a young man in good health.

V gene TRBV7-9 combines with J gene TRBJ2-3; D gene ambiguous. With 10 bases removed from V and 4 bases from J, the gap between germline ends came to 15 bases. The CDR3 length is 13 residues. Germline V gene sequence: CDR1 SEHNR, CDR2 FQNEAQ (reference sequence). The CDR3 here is CAIGGRQPDTQYF. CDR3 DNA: TGTGCCATCGGCGGCCGACAACCAGATACGCAGTATTTT.

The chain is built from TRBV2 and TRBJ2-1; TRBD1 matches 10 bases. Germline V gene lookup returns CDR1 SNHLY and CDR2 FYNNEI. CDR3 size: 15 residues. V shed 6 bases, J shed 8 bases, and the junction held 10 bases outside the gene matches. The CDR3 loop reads CASSPRDRGLYEQFF. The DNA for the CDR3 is TGTGCCAGCAGCCCCCGGGACAGGGGCCTTTATGAGCAGTTCTTC.

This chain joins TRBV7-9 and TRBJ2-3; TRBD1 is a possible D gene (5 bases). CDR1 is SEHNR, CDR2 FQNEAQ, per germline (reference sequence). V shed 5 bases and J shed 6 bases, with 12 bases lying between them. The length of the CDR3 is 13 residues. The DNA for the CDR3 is TGTGCCAGCAGCCTCTCAGGGTGGGATACGCAGTATTTT. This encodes CASSLSGWDTQYF.